Each of the 5 T cell receptor beta chains below was sequenced from the same sample in a study of graft-versus-host responses after intestinal transplantation. Produced via immunoSEQ multiplex PCR; TCRdb's table is partial and in-frame only. This table has 80,000 or so clones, about nine tenths appearing once. Sequencing used PBMCs, obtained 98 days after intestinal transplantation. Receptors originate from a human patient who received an intestinal transplant, so some T cells may come from the graft donor.

The J gene is TRBJ2-7, the V gene TRBV6-1, with TRBD2 as a possible D gene (5 bases). Germline CDR1 MNHNS, CDR2 SASEGT. The CDR3 covers 14 residues. V shed 2 bases and J shed 4 bases, with 12 bases lying between them. CDR3 sequence (DNA): TGTGCCAGCAGTGAATATGTCGGGGTTTACGAGCAGTACTTC. This translates into CASSEYVGVYEQYF.

The CDR3 here is CASLSRQGAGANVLTF. The CDR3 DNA reads as TGTGCCAGTCTATCGCGACAGGGGGCTGGGGCCAACGTCCTGACTTTC. The V gene is TRBV19, the J gene TRBJ2-6, with 9 bases that match TRBD1. Unmatched junction bases numbered 7, after V lost 8 bases and J lost 2 bases. Germline loops: CDR1 LNHDA, CDR2 SQIVND (reference sequence). CDR3 length: 16 residues.

V is TRBV28 and J is TRBJ2-7; 7 nucleotides align to TRBD2. The CDR3 has 14 residues. Germline V gives CDR1 MDHEN, CDR2 SYDVKM. J lost 0 bases, V lost 2 bases, and 1 base had no gene match. The chain's CDR3 is CASSLASGSYEQYF. For the CDR3, the DNA is TGTGCCAGCAGTTTAGCTAGCGGCTCCTACGAGCAGTACTTC.

The chain uses TRBV21-1 and TRBJ1-5; the table's D call, TRBD1, was not checked against the DNA. TRBV21-1 is classified as a pseudogene. The CDR3 extends over 18 amino acids. This CDR3 is CASSKVRWDRALRQPQHF. In DNA form, the CDR3 reads TGTGCCAGCAGCAAAGTTAGATGGGACAGGGCCCTAAGACAGCCCCAGCATTTT.

This sequence joins TRBV9 and TRBJ1-3; 7 positions match TRBD1. Germline V lookup: CDR1 SGDLS, CDR2 YYNGEE. CDR3 length: 16 residues. V shed 4 bases and J 1 base; nucleotides not matched to a gene: 8. Written as DNA, the CDR3 is TGTGCCAGCAGCTCTCGACAGGGTACTTCTGGAAACACCATATATTTT. Protein: CASSSRQGTSGNTIYF.